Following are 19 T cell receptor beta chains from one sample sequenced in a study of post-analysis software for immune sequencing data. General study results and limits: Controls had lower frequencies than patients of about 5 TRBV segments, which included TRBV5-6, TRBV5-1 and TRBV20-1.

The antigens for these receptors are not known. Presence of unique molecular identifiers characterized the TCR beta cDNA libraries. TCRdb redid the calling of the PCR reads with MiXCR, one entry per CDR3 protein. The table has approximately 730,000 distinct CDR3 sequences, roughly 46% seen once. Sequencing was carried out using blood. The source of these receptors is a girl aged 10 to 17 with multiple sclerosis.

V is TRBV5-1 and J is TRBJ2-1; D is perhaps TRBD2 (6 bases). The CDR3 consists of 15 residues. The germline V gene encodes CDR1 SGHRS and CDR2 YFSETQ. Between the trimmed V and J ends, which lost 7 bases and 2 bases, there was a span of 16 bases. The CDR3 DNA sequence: TGCGCCAGCGGGGGGACTTCAGGCACCTACAATGAGCAGTTCTTC. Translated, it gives CASGGTSGTYNEQFF.

CDR3 bases: TGTGCCAGCAGGGAACCAGCGAACTACGAGCAGTACTTC. Protein product: CASREPANYEQYF. This chain joins TRBV6-5 and TRBJ2-7, with D hard to call. Germline V gives CDR1 MNHEY, CDR2 SVGAGI. The CDR3 extends over 13 amino acids. V was cut by 6 bases and J by 3 bases, with 12 bases left in between.

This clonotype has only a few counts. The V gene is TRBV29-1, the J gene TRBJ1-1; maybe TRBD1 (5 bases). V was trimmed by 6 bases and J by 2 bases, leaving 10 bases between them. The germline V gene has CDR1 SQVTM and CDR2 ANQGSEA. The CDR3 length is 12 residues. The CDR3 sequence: CSVIQENTEAFF. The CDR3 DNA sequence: TGCAGCGTCATACAGGAAAACACTGAAGCTTTCTTT. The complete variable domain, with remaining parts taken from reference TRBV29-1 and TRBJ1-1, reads SAVISQKPSRDICQRGTSLTIQCQVDSQVTMMFWYRQQPGQSLTLIATANQGSEATYESGFVIDKFPISRPNLTFSTLTVSNMSPEDSSIYLCSVIQENTEAFFGQGTRLTVV.

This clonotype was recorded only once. The CDR3 nucleotides read TGTGCCAGTAGCCCAACAGGGACCATCTCCTACGAGCAGTACTTC. This codes for CASSPTGTISYEQYF. The rearrangement joins TRBV19 to TRBJ2-4, with D tentatively TRBD1 (6 bases). The better agreement between TRBJ2-7 and the DNA end casts doubt on the J call. The CDR3 runs 15 residues. Germline V gives CDR1 LNHDA, CDR2 SQIVND (reference sequence).

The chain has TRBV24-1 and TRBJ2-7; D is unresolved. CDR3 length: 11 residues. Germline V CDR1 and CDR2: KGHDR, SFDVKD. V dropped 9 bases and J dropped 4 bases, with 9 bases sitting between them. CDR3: CATGIGYEQYF. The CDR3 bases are TGTGCCACCGGGATCGGATACGAGCAGTACTTC.

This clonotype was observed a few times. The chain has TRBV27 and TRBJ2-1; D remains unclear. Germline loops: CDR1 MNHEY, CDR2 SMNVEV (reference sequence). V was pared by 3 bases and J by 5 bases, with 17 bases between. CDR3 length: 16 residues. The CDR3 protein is CASSFGLYETNNEQFF. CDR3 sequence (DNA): TGTGCCAGCAGTTTTGGCCTCTACGAAACGAACAATGAGCAGTTCTTC.

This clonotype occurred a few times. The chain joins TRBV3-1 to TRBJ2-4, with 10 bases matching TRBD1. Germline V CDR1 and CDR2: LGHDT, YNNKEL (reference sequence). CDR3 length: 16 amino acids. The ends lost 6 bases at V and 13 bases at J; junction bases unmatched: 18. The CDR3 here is CASSQQTGTGATKQYF. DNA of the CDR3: TGTGCCAGCAGTCAGCAAACCGGGACAGGGGCCACCAAGCAGTACTTC.

CDR3 DNA: TGTGCCAGCAGCTACAGCATTTCGGGGAATGAGCAGTTCTTC. Amino acid sequence: CASSYSISGNEQFF. J is TRBJ2-1 and V is TRBV7-9, with TRBD2 as a possible D gene (5 bases). Germline CDR1 SEHNR, CDR2 FQNEAQ (reference sequence). The CDR3 is made up of 14 amino acids. V was pared by 4 bases and J by 7 bases, with 14 bases between. Filled out from reference TRBV7-9 and TRBJ2-1, the complete variable domain reads DTGVSQNPRHKITKRGQNVTFRCDPISEHNRLYWYRQTLGQGPEFLTYFQNEAQLEKSRLLSDRFSAERPKGSFSTLEIQRTEQGDSAMYLCASSYSISGNEQFFGPGTRLTVL.

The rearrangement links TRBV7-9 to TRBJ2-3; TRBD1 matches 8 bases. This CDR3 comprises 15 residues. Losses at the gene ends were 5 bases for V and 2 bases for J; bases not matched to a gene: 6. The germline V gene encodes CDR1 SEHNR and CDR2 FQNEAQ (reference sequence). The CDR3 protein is CASSRRTGNTDTQYF. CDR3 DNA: TGTGCCAGCAGCCGGAGGACAGGGAACACAGATACGCAGTATTTT. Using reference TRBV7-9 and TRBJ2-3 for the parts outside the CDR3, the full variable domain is DTGVSQNPRHKITKRGQNVTFRCDPISEHNRLYWYRQTLGQGPEFLTYFQNEAQLEKSRLLSDRFSAERPKGSFSTLEIQRTEQGDSAMYLCASSRRTGNTDTQYFGPGTRLTVL.

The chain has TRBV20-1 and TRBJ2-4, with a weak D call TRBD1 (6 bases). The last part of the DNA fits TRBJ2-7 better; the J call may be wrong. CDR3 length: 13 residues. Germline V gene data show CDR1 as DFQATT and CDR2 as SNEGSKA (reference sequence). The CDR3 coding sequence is TGCAGTGCTAGGGACAGCTTATTCTACGAGCAGTACTTC. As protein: CSARDSLFYEQYF.

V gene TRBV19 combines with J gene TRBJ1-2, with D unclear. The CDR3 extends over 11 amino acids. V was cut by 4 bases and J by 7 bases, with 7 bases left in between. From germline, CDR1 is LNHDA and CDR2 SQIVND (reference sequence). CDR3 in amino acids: CASSTPSGYTF. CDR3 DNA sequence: TGTGCCAGTAGTACCCCCAGTGGCTACACCTTC. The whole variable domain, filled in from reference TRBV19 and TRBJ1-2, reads DGGITQSPKYLFRKEGQNVTLSCEQNLNHDAMYWYRQDPGQGLRLIYYSQIVNDFQKGDIAEGYSVSREKKESFPLTVTSAQKNPTAFYLCASSTPSGYTFGSGTRLTVV.

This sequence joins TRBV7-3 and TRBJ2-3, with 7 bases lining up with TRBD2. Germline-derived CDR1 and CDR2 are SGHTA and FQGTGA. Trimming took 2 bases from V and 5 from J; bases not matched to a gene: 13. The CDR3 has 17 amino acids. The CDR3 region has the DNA TGTGCCAGCAGCTTACTGTCTAGCGGACCCACGGGAGATACGCAGTATTTT. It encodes CASSLLSSGPTGDTQYF.

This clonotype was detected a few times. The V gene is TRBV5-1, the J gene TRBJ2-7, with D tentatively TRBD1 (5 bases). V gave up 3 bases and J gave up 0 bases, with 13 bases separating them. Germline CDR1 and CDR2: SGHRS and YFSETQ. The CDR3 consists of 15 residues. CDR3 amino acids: CASSSLQASSYEQYF. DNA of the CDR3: TGCGCCAGCAGCTCGCTACAGGCCAGCTCCTACGAGCAGTACTTC. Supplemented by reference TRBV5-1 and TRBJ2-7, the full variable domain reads KAGVTQTPRYLIKTRGQQVTLSCSPISGHRSVSWYQQTPGQGLQFLFEYFSETQRNKGNFPGRFSGRQFSNSRSEMNVSTLELGDSALYLCASSSLQASSYEQYFGPGTRLTVT.

Here the CDR3 reads CASSFGRATGSYEQYF. The CDR3 DNA is TGTGCCAGCAGCTTTGGACGGGCTACGGGTTCCTACGAGCAGTACTTC. The chain is built from TRBV13 and TRBJ2-7, with no clear D. Trimming shortened V by 3 bases and J by 1 base, and 16 bases separated the two germline ends. This CDR3 comprises 16 residues. Germline V gene sequence: CDR1 PRHDT, CDR2 FYEKMQ (reference sequence). Drawing the rest from reference TRBV13 and TRBJ2-7, the complete variable domain is AAGVIQSPRHLIKEKRETATLKCYPIPRHDTVYWYQQGPGQDPQFLISFYEKMQSDKGSIPDRFSAQQFSDYHSELNMSSLELGDSALYFCASSFGRATGSYEQYFGPGTRLTVT.

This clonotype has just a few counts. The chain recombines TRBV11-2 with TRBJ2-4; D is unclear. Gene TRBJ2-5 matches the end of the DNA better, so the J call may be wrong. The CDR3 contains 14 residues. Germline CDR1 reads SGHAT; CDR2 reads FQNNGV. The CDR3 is CASSLDPGEETQYF. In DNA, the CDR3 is TGTGCCAGCAGCTTAGATCCGGGTGAAGAGACCCAGTACTTC.

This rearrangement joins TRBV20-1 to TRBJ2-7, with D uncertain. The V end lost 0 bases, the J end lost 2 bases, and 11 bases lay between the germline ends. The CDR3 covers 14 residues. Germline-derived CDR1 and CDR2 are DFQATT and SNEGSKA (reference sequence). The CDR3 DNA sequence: TGCAGTGCTAGAGATCCGGACGTCGCCTACGAGCAGTACTTC. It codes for CSARDPDVAYEQYF.

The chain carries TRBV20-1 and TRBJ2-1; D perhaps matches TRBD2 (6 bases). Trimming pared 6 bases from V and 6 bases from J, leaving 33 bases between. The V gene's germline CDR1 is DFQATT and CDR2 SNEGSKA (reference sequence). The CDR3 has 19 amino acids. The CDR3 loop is CSASGGRWRGARSPNEQFF. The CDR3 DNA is TGCAGTGCCTCGGGCGGTAGATGGAGGGGCGCCAGGAGCCCCAATGAGCAGTTCTTC.

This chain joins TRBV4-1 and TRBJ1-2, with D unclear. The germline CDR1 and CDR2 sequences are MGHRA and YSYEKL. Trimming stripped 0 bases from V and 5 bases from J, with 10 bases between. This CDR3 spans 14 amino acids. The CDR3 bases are TGCGCCAGCAGCCAAGAAAACAGCGCATATGGCTACACCTTC. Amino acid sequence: CASSQENSAYGYTF.

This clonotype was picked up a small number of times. CDR3 sequence reads: CATSGQDSPYEQYF. CDR3 nucleotide sequence: TGTGCCACCAGTGGCCAGGACTCCCCGTACGAGCAGTACTTC. The rearrangement uses TRBV24-1 and TRBJ2-7; TRBD2 is a possible D gene (5 bases). V dropped 5 bases and J dropped 4 bases, with 14 bases sitting between them. Germline V gene sequence: CDR1 KGHDR, CDR2 SFDVKD. The CDR3 loop spans 14 amino acids.